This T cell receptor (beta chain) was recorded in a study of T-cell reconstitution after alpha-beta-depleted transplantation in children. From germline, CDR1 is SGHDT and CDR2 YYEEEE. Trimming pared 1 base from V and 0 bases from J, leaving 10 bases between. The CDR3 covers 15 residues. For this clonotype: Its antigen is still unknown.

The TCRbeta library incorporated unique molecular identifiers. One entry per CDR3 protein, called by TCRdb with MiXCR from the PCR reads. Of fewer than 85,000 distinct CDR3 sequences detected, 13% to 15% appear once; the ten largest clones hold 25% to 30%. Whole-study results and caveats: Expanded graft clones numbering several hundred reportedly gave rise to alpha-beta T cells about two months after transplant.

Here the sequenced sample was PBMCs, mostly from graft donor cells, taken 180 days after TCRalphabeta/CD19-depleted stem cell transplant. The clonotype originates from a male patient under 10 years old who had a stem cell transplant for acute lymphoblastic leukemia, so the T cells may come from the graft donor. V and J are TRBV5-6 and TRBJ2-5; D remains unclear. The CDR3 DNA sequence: TGTGCCAGCAGCTTGATTTGGGGTCACCAAGAGACCCAGTACTTC. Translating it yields CASSLIWGHQETQYF.